Following are 21 T cell receptor beta chains from one sample sequenced in a study of T cells in Graves' hyperthyroidism and ophthalmopathy. The source material, RNA transcripts, was used to amplify TCR beta CDR3 regions. The study used the HTBI primer set for a first-round RT-PCR of the TCR CDR3. TCRdb reanalysed the multiplex PCR reads using MiXCR and keeps one entry per CDR3 protein. The table records some 24,000 distinct CDR3 sequences, roughly 49% of them present only once. What was sequenced was blood. Every receptor here comes from a woman aged 40 to 50 with Graves' hyperthyroidism that later progressed to Graves' ophthalmopathy.

The table lists this clonotype with many counts. The chain links TRBV9 to TRBJ2-5, with 10 bases identical to TRBD2. CDR1 is SGDLS, CDR2 YYNGEE, per germline. Unmatched junction bases numbered 9, after V lost 3 bases and J lost 1 base. This CDR3 has 17 amino acids. The CDR3 nucleotides read TGTGCCAGCAGCGGTGGGCCGGGACTAGCGCCCCAAGAGACCCAGTACTTC. Its translation is CASSGGPGLAPQETQYF.

By share, this clonotype ranks as medium-sized (0.01 to 0.1%). J is TRBJ2-7 and V is TRBV19; TRBD1 might be the D (5 bases). Trimming stripped 7 bases from V and 1 base from J, with 14 bases between. In germline, CDR1 is LNHDA, CDR2 SQIVND (reference sequence). CDR3 length: 14 residues. The CDR3 sequence is CASKTTGSSYEQYF. CDR3 nucleotides: TGTGCCAGTAAAACCACAGGCTCGTCCTACGAGCAGTACTTC.

This clonotype has only a few counts. The rearrangement uses TRBV7-9 and TRBJ1-1; a possible D gene is TRBD1 (5 bases). Germline CDR1 and CDR2: SEHNR and FQNEAQ (reference sequence). This CDR3 has 14 amino acids. Deletions cut 5 bases from V and 4 bases from J, with 14 bases between. CDR3 residues: CASSPETVGTEAFF. The CDR3 nucleotides are TGTGCCAGCAGCCCCGAGACAGTCGGCACTGAAGCTTTCTTT.

The chain links TRBV20-1 to TRBJ2-1, with 10 bases matching TRBD2. V lost 3 bases to trimming and J lost 4 bases; unmatched junction nucleotides: 6. The CDR3 length is 15 residues. Germline CDR1 is DFQATT and CDR2 is SNEGSKA (reference sequence). CDR3 sequence (DNA): TGCAGTGCTAGGGTTAGCGGGAGGCGTTACAATGAGCAGTTCTTC. Translating it yields CSARVSGRRYNEQFF.

The genes are TRBV12-3 or TRBV12-4 and TRBJ1-5; no clear D. This CDR3 has 16 amino acids. The V end was cut by 5 bases, the J end by 1 base, with 15 bases between. CDR3 amino acids: CASSLLSAGSNQPQHF. The CDR3 DNA reads as TGTGCCAGCAGTCTACTGAGTGCGGGGAGCAATCAGCCCCAGCATTTT.

This clonotype rates as medium-sized. The chain recombines TRBV2 with TRBJ1-5; perhaps TRBD1 as D (5 bases). The CDR3 contains 13 residues. Germline CDR1 is SNHLY and CDR2 is FYNNEI. Trimming took off 6 bases at V and 7 bases at J, with 13 bases between the two ends. CDR3 in amino acids: CASSWGGGQPQHF. The CDR3 region has the DNA TGTGCCAGCAGCTGGGGCGGTGGGCAGCCCCAGCATTTT.

This chain uses TRBV6-5 with TRBJ2-7; TRBD2 matches 7 bases. After removal of 6 bases from V and 2 bases from J, the junction contained 10 bases not matched to a gene. The CDR3 sequence is 15 residues long. CDR1 is MNHEY, CDR2 SVGAGI, per germline. The chain's CDR3 is CASSKLATHTYEQYF. CDR3 coding DNA: TGTGCCAGCAGCAAACTAGCGACCCACACCTACGAGCAGTACTTC.

The CDR3 protein is CSARFTWGTGELFF. CDR3 coding DNA: TGCAGTGCTAGATTCACGTGGGGCACCGGGGAGCTGTTTTTT. The chain joins TRBV20-1 to TRBJ2-2; D remains ambiguous. V was cut by 2 bases and J by 4 bases, with 11 bases left in between. The germline V gene has CDR1 DFQATT and CDR2 SNEGSKA (reference sequence). The CDR3 covers 14 residues.

The V and J genes are TRBV7-9 and TRBJ2-1; D perhaps matches TRBD2 (5 bases). This CDR3 has 16 amino acids. V lost 6 bases and J 4 bases, leaving 19 bases between the germline ends. In germline, CDR1 is SEHNR, CDR2 FQNEAQ (reference sequence). The DNA of the CDR3 is TGTGCCAGCAGTCCATCAGACGGTGAGGGATACAATGAGCAGTTCTTC. Encoded protein: CASSPSDGEGYNEQFF.

The V and J genes are TRBV3-1 and TRBJ2-5; 11 positions agree with TRBD2. The V and J ends lost 4 bases and 2 bases, in that order; junction bases with no gene match: 9. This CDR3 has 17 amino acids. Germline values: CDR1 LGHDT, CDR2 YNNKEL (reference sequence). The CDR3 coding sequence is TGTGCCAGCAGCCGGAACGGGACTAGCGGAACACAAGAGACCCAGTACTTC. Protein sequence: CASSRNGTSGTQETQYF.

This clonotype appeared many times. This chain uses TRBV7-8 with TRBJ1-1, with 7 bases identical to TRBD1. The V gene's germline CDR1 is SGHVS and CDR2 FQNEAQ. The J segment lost 0 bases and the V segment lost 5 bases, leaving 12 bases of the junction unmatched. The CDR3 has 17 amino acids. The CDR3 region has the DNA TGTGCCAGCAGCGTCCAGGGGGAAGGGGCTTTGAACACTGAAGCTTTCTTT. Translated, it gives CASSVQGEGALNTEAFF.

V gene TRBV6-6 combines with J gene TRBJ2-2, with 9 bases lining up with TRBD1. Trimming at V came to 5 bases and at J to 5 bases, leaving 3 bases not matched to a gene. This CDR3 has 14 residues. Germline values: CDR1 MNHNY, CDR2 SVGAGI (reference sequence). The CDR3 region is CASSPGQGTGELFF. The CDR3 DNA follows: TGTGCCAGCAGTCCCGGACAGGGGACCGGGGAGCTGTTTTTT.

The genes are TRBV20-1 and TRBJ2-5; 7 bases fit TRBD2. V trimming: 3 bases; J trimming: 0 bases; junction bases outside the gene matches: 7. There are 15 residues in the CDR3. Germline-derived CDR1 and CDR2 are DFQATT and SNEGSKA (reference sequence). The chain's CDR3 is CSASFASGNQETQYF. The DNA for the CDR3 is TGCAGTGCTAGTTTTGCTAGCGGAAACCAAGAGACCCAGTACTTC.

This clonotype was detected ten times or more. This CDR3 is missing its conserved last phenylalanine or tryptophan, likely due to a read error. The limits of the CDR3 on the DNA are not certain, so only TCRdb's listed CDR3 is given. V usage is TRBV5-6 and J usage is TRBJ2-5; the tabulated D call, TRBD2, remains unverified against the DNA. The CDR3 length equals 11 residues, ends included. Per germline, CDR1 SGHDT and CDR2 YYEEEE. This CDR3 reads CASSFTGRAAI.

The J gene is TRBJ2-1, the V gene TRBV7-8; TRBD2 aligns across 10 bases. The germline V gene has CDR1 SGHVS and CDR2 FQNEAQ. This CDR3 spans 15 amino acids. V lost 5 bases and J lost 3; bases outside the gene matches: 4. For the CDR3, the DNA is TGTGCCAGCAGCATAGGACTAGCGGACTACAATGAGCAGTTCTTC. It is translated as CASSIGLADYNEQFF.

There are many counts of this clonotype. The rearrangement joins TRBV6-6 to TRBJ1-2, with D perhaps TRBD1 (5 bases). The V end lost 6 bases, the J end lost 4 bases, and 18 bases lay between the germline ends. The germline V gene has CDR1 MNHNY and CDR2 SVGAGI (reference sequence). This CDR3 spans 15 amino acids. The CDR3 DNA follows: TGTGCCAGCAGGCAGACAGCTCAGGGAGGCTATGGCTACACCTTC. This encodes CASRQTAQGGYGYTF.

In this sample, this clonotype turned up once. J is TRBJ2-7 and V is TRBV11-1, with D hard to call. The germline V gene encodes CDR1 SGHAT and CDR2 FQDESV (reference sequence). The CDR3 is 12 residues long. The ends were cut back, 4 bases at V and 2 bases at J, with 6 bases in the middle. Here the CDR3 DNA reads TGTGCCAGCAGCTCCAATCCCTACGAGCAGTACTTC. Protein product: CASSSNPYEQYF.

This clonotype was found a few times. The chain has TRBV7-2 and TRBJ2-7, with D hard to call. Between the trimmed V and J ends, which lost 3 bases and 2 bases, there was a span of 14 bases. CDR1 is SGHTA and CDR2 is FQGNSA in the germline V gene. CDR3 length equals 15 residues. CDR3 coding DNA: TGTGCCAGCAGCTTTTCGGTACTGATGACCTACGAGCAGTACTTC. Translated, it gives CASSFSVLMTYEQYF.

J is TRBJ1-1 and V is TRBV15, with D maybe TRBD1 (6 bases). The CDR3 has 14 amino acids. Trimming took 0 bases from V and 1 from J, leaving 6 bases between them. Germline CDR1 LNHNV, CDR2 YYDKDF (reference sequence). The CDR3 region has the DNA TGTGCCACCAGCAGAGACAGGGGGAACACTGAAGCTTTCTTT. It yields the protein CATSRDRGNTEAFF. Complete variable domain (other parts from reference TRBV15 and TRBJ1-1): DAMVIQNPRYQVTQFGKPVTLSCSQTLNHNVMYWYQQKSSQAPKLLFHYYDKDFNNEADTPDNFQSRRPNTSFCFLDIRSPGLGDTAMYLCATSRDRGNTEAFFGQGTRLTVV.

The CDR3 DNA follows: TGTGCCACCAGTGTTACAGGGGTGGAGACCCAGTACTTC. Translation: CATSVTGVETQYF. The chain combines TRBV24-1 with TRBJ2-5; 7 bases are a match to TRBD1. This CDR3 is built from 13 residues. Germline CDR1 KGHDR, CDR2 SFDVKD. Trimming removed 5 bases from V and 5 bases from J; junction bases left unmatched: 4.

This clonotype qualifies as medium-sized (0.01 to 0.1%). The V gene is TRBV20-1, the J gene TRBJ2-1, with D perhaps matching TRBD1 or TRBD2 (6 bases each). There are 13 residues in the CDR3. The V end lost 2 bases, the J end lost 6 bases, and 11 bases lay between the germline ends. Germline V lookup: CDR1 DFQATT, CDR2 SNEGSKA (reference sequence). CDR3 in DNA: TGCAGTGCTAGATCAGGAGGGGGCAATGAGCAGTTCTTC. Its protein product is CSARSGGGNEQFF.